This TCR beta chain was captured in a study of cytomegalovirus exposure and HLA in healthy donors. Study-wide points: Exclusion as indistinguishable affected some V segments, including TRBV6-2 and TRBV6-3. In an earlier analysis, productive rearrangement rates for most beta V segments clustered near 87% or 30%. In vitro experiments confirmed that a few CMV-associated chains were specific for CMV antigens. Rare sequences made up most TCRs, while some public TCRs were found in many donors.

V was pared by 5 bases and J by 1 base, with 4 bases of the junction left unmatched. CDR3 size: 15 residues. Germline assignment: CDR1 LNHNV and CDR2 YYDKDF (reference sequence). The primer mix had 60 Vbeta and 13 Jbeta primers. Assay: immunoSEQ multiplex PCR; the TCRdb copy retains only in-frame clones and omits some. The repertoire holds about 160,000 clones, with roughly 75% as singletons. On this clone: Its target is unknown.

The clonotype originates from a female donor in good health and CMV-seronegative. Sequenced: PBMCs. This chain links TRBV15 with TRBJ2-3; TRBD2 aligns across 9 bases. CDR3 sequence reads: CATSGQRGGTDTQYF. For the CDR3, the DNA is TGTGCCACCAGCGGCCAGCGGGGGGGCACAGATACGCAGTATTTT. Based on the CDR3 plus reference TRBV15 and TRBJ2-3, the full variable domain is DAMVIQNPRYQVTQFGKPVTLSCSQTLNHNVMYWYQQKSSQAPKLLFHYYDKDFNNEADTPDNFQSRRPNTSFCFLDIRSPGLGDTAMYLCATSGQRGGTDTQYFGPGTRLTVL.